This TCR beta chain emerged from a study of monozygotic twins with inflammatory bowel disease. Broader study findings: Among IBD patients, TCRbeta diversity (inverse Simpson) was lower than in healthy co-twins.

This CDR3 has 16 amino acids. CDR1 and CDR2 (germline): SGHRS, YFSETQ. Points on this clonotype: No antigen is known for it.

Starting material for each TCR library was about 3,300 ng of total RNA. Through template switching, UMIs that included a 6-nucleotide sample barcode were added. From its re-call of the 5' RACE reads, TCRdb lists each CDR3 protein once, without DNA. The data show about 350,000 distinct CDR3 sequences, and the top ten clones hold 2% to 2.5%. The chain has TRBV5-1 and TRBJ2-6. The source is a human donor with ulcerative colitis or Crohn's disease, or a healthy co-twin of an affected twin (not recorded which). Sample: blood. The CDR3 loop is CASSLVGNSGANVLTF. The whole variable domain, filled in from reference TRBV5-1 and TRBJ2-6, reads KAGVTQTPRYLIKTRGQQVTLSCSPISGHRSVSWYQQTPGQGLQFLFEYFSETQRNKGNFPGRFSGRQFSNSRSEMNVSTLELGDSALYLCASSLVGNSGANVLTFGAGSRLTVL.